These 8 T cell receptor beta chains originate from one sample sequenced in a study of blood T cell repertoires in COVID-19. The repertoire was sequenced with immunoSEQ multiplex PCR; TCRdb's copy has only in-frame clones and lacks some. The table includes 65,000 or so clones, roughly four fifths detected once. Sequenced material: peripheral blood. These TCRs come from a man aged 55 to 70 with acute or convalescent COVID-19.

This clone was seen just once. V and J are TRBV6-1 and TRBJ1-5; D not certain. The germline gives CDR1 MNHNS, CDR2 SASEGT. Trimming left V 6 bases short and J 2 bases short, with 11 bases between. The CDR3 extends over 14 amino acids. CDR3 protein: CASRIVRGNQPQHF. The CDR3 DNA reads TGTGCCAGCAGGATTGTCCGGGGCAATCAGCCCCAGCATTTT.

The chain is built from TRBV5-1 and TRBJ2-1; 7 bases fit TRBD1. The germline gives CDR1 SGHRS, CDR2 YFSETQ. V shed 3 bases and J 9 bases; nucleotides not matched to a gene: 9. The CDR3 loop spans 14 amino acids. DNA of the CDR3: TGCGCCAGCAGCTCGGGACAGCCCGCCAGTGAGCAGTTCTTC. Amino acid sequence: CASSSGQPASEQFF.

The table lists this clone with a count of one. The V and J genes are TRBV6-6 and TRBJ1-1; D remains ambiguous. CDR1 is MNHNY and CDR2 is SVGAGI in the germline V gene (reference sequence). The V end lost 2 bases, the J end lost 4 bases, and 17 bases lay between the germline ends. This CDR3 is 16 amino acids long. In DNA form, the CDR3 reads TGTGCCAGCAGTTACGGCCCTCCCCCGCGGGGCACTGAAGCTTTCTTT. As protein: CASSYGPPPRGTEAFF.

By share, this clone ranks as medium-sized (0.01 to 0.1%). The chain links TRBV18 to TRBJ2-3, with unresolved D. Trimming cost V 3 bases and J 3 bases, with 10 bases left between them. The CDR3 spans 14 residues. Germline CDR1 and CDR2: KGHSH and LQKENI. The CDR3 reads CASSPGRGTDTQYF. In nucleotides, the CDR3 is TGTGCCAGCTCACCCGGCCGAGGAACAGATACGCAGTATTTT.

The chain employs TRBV11-2 and TRBJ1-2; D remains unclear. The CDR3 runs to 13 residues. Germline values: CDR1 SGHAT, CDR2 FQNNGV. Trimming pared 0 bases from V and 2 bases from J, leaving 4 bases between. This CDR3 is CASSLDENYGYTF. CDR3 in DNA: TGTGCCAGCAGCTTAGACGAGAACTATGGCTACACCTTC.

V and J are TRBV4-1 and TRBJ2-3; no definite D call. CDR3 length equals 13 residues. Germline values: CDR1 MGHRA, CDR2 YSYEKL. V gave up 1 base and J gave up 6 bases, with 8 bases separating them. CDR3 residues: CASSQGREDTQYF. CDR3 nucleotides: TGCGCCAGCAGCCAAGGGAGAGAGGATACGCAGTATTTT.

CDR3 residues: CASSPLYEGTSANEKLFF. CDR3 DNA: TGTGCCAGCTCACCTTTATATGAGGGCACAAGCGCTAATGAAAAACTGTTTTTT. The V call is TRBV18, the J call TRBJ1-4; D unresolved. With 3 bases removed from V and 3 bases from J, the gap between germline ends came to 20 bases. Germline-derived CDR1 and CDR2 are KGHSH and LQKENI. CDR3 length: 18 residues.

The rearrangement links TRBV6-5 to TRBJ2-3; 9 nucleotides match TRBD2. The CDR3 is made up of 14 amino acids. Germline V gene data show CDR1 as MNHEY and CDR2 as SVGAGI. Germline trimming cut 6 bases from V and 5 bases from J; bases unmatched to any gene: 6. The CDR3 loop is CASRGGGAVDTQYF. For the CDR3, the DNA is TGTGCCAGCAGGGGCGGGGGGGCAGTAGATACGCAGTATTTT.